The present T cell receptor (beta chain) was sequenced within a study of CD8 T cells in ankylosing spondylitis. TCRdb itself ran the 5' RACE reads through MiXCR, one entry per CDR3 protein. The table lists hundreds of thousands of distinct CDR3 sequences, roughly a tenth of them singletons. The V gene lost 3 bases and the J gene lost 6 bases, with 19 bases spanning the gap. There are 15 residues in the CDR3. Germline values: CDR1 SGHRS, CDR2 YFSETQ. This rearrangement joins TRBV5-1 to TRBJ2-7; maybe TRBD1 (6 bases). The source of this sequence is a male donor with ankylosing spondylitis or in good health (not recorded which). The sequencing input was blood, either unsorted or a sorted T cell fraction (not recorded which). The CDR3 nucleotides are TGCGCCAGCAGCTCCGACAGGCCCTGGGTGAGCGAGCAGTACTTC. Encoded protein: CASSSDRPWVSEQYF.